This TCR beta chain was observed in a study of blood T cell repertoires in COVID-19. The repertoire was sequenced with immunoSEQ multiplex PCR; TCRdb's copy has only in-frame clones and lacks some. Of around 370,000 clones listed, roughly 90% are singletons. Germline V CDR1 and CDR2: LGHDT, YNNKEL (reference sequence). J lost 5 bases, V lost 4 bases, and 4 bases had no gene match. The CDR3 is 13 residues long. The sample was peripheral blood. This TCR was recovered from a woman aged 70 to 79 with COVID-19, enrolled during active disease. V is TRBV3-1 (or the pseudogene TRBV3-2) and J is TRBJ1-2, with 7 bases fitting TRBD1. CDR3 nucleotides: TGTGCCAGCAGCCGACAGGGAGAATATGGCTACACCTTC. This gives the protein CASSRQGEYGYTF.